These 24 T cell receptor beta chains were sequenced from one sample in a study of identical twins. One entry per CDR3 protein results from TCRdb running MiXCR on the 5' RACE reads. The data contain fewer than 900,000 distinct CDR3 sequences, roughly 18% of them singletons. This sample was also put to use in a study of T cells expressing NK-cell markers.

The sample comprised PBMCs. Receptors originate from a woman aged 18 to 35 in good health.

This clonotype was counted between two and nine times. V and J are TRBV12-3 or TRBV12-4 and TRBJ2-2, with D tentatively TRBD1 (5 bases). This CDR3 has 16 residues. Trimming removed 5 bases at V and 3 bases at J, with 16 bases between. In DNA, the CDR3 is TGTGCCAGCAGTCCCCAACCCAGGGATTACACCGGGGAGCTGTTTTTT. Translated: CASSPQPRDYTGELFF.

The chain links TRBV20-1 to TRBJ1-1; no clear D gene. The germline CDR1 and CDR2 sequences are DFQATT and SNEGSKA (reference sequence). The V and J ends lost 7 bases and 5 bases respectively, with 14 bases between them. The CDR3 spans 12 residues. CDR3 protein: CSVGLSTTEAFF. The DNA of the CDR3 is TGCAGTGTCGGGCTTTCTACTACTGAAGCTTTCTTT.

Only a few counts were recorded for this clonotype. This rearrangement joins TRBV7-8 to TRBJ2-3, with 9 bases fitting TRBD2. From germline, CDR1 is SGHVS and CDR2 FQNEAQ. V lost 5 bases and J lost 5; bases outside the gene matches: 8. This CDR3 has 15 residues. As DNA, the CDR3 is TGTGCCAGCAGCCTAATAGCGGGGGCGGGAGATACGCAGTATTTT. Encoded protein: CASSLIAGAGDTQYF.

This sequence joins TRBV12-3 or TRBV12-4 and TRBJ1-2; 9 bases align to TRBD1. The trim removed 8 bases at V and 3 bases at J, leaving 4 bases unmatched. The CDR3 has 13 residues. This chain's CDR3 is CASYRTGDYGYTF. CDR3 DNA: TGTGCCAGCTATAGGACAGGGGACTATGGCTACACCTTC.

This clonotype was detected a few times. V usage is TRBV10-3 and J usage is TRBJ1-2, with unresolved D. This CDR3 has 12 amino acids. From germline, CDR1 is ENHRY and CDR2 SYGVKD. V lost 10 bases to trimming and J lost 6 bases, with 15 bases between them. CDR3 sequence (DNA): TGTGCCAGTAAACAGCGGTTGGATGGCTACACCTTC. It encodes CASKQRLDGYTF.

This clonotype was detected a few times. CDR3 bases: TGTGCCAGCAGTATAATAGCGGGGGGGCTTACCGATGAGCAGTTCTTC. Residues: CASSIIAGGLTDEQFF. This rearrangement joins TRBV27 to TRBJ2-1, with 11 bases fitting TRBD2. V trimming: 5 bases; J trimming: 8 bases; junction bases outside the gene matches: 11. The CDR3 length is 16 residues. Germline V lookup: CDR1 MNHEY, CDR2 SMNVEV (reference sequence).

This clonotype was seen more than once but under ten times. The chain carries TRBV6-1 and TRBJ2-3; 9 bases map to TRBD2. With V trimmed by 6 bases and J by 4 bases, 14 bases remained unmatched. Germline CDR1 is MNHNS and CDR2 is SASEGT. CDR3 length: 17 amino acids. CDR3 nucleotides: TGTGCCAGCAGGGAGGGGACCAGACTAGCGGCACCAGATACGCAGTATTTT. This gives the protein CASREGTRLAAPDTQYF.

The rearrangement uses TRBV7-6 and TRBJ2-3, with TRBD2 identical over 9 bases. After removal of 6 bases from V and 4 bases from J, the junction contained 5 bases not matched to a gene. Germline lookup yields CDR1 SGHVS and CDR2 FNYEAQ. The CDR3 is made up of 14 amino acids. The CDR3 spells CASSVRLAADTQYF. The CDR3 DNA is TGTGCCAGCAGTGTTCGACTAGCGGCAGATACGCAGTATTTT.

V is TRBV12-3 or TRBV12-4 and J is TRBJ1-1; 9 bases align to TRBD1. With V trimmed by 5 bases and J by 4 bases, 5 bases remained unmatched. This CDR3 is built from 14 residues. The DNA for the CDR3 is TGTGCCAGCAGTCTACCGGGACAGGGCACTGAAGCTTTCTTT. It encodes CASSLPGQGTEAFF.

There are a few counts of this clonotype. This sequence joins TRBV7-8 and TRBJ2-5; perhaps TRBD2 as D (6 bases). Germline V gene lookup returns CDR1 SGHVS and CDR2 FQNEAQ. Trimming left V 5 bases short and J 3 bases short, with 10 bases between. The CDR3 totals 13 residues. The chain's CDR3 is CASSQGLKETQYF. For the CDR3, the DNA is TGTGCCAGCAGCCAGGGACTCAAAGAGACCCAGTACTTC.

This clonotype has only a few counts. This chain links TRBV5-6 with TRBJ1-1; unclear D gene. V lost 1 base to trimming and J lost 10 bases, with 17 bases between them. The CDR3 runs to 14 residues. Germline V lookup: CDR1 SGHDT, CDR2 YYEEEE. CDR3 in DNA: TGTGCCAGCAGCTTGTGGAGCGGGCATATTCGAGCTTTCTTT. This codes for CASSLWSGHIRAFF.

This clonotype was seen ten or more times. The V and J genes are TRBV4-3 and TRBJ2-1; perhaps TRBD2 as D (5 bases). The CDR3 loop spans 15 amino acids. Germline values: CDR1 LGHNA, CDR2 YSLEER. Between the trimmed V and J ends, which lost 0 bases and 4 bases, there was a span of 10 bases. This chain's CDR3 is CASSQDSRLYNEQFF. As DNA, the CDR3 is TGCGCCAGCAGCCAAGACAGCAGACTATACAATGAGCAGTTCTTC.

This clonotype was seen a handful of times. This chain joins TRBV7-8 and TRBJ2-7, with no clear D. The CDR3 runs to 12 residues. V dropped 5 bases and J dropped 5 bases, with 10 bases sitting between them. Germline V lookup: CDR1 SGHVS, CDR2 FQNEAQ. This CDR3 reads CASSPYLNEQYF. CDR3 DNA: TGTGCCAGCAGCCCGTACCTGAACGAGCAGTACTTC.

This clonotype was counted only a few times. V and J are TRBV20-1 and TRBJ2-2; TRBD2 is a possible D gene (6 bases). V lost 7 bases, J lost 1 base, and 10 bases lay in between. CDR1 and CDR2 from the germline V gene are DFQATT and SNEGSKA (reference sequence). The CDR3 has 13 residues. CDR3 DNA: TGCAGTGGGCTCGGGGGGAACACCGGGGAGCTGTTTTTT. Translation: CSGLGGNTGELFF.

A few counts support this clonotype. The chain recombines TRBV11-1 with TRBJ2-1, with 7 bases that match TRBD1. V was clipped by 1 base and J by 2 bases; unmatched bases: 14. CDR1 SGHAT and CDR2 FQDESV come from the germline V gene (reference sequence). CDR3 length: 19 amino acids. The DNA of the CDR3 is TGTGCCAGCAGCTTAGTCCCAATGACAGGGAGAAAAACCTACAATGAGCAGTTCTTC. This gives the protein CASSLVPMTGRKTYNEQFF.

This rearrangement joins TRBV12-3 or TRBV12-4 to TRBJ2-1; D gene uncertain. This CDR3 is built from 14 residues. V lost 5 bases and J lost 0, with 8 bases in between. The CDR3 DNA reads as TGTGCCAGCAGTCCTTATAGCTCCTACAATGAGCAGTTCTTC. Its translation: CASSPYSSYNEQFF.

The CDR3 loop is CASSRGEDEQFF. For the CDR3, the DNA is TGCGCCAGCAGCCGGGGAGAGGATGAGCAGTTCTTC. The chain has TRBV5-1 and TRBJ2-1; TRBD2 is a possible D gene (5 bases). CDR1 is SGHRS, CDR2 YFSETQ, per germline. There are 12 residues in the CDR3. V dropped 4 bases and J dropped 8 bases, with 10 bases sitting between them.

The CDR3 region is CSAEGAADTQYF. The CDR3 nucleotides are TGCAGTGCCGAGGGGGCAGCAGATACGCAGTATTTT. This chain joins TRBV20-1 and TRBJ2-3; 7 positions match TRBD1. In germline, CDR1 is DFQATT, CDR2 SNEGSKA (reference sequence). The CDR3 consists of 12 residues. The V and J ends lost 6 bases and 4 bases, in that order; junction bases with no gene match: 4.

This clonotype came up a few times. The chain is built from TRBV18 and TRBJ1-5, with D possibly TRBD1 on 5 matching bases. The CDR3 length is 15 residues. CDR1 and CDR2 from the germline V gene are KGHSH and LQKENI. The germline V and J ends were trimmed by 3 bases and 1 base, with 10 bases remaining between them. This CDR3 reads CASSPGTLSNQPQHF. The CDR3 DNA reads TGTGCCAGCTCACCGGGGACCTTAAGCAATCAGCCCCAGCATTTT.

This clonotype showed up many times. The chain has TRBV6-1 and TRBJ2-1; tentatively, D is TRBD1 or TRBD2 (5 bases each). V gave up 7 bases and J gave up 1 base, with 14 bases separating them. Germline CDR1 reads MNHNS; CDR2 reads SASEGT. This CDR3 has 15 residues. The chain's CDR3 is CASIAGASSYNEQFF. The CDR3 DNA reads TGTGCCAGCATCGCCGGGGCGTCGTCCTACAATGAGCAGTTCTTC.

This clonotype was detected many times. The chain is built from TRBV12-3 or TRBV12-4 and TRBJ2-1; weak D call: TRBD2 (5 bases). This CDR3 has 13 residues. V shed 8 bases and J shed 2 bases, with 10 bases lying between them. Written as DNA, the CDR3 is TGTGCCAGCTTACTAGGTCCCTACAATGAGCAGTTCTTC. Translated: CASLLGPYNEQFF.

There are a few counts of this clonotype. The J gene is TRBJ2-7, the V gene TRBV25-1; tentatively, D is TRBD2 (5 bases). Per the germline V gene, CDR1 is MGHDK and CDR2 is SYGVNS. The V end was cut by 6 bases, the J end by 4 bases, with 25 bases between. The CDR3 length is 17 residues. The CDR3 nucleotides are TGTGCCAGCAGAAAGTGGTTAGAAGCGGCTCTCCCTTACGAGCAGTACTTC. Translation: CASRKWLEAALPYEQYF.

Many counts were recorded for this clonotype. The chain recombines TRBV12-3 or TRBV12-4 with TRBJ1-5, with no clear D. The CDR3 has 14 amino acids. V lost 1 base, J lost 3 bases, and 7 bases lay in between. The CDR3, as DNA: TGTGCCAGCAGTTTAGAGAGCTACAATCAGCCCCAGCATTTT. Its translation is CASSLESYNQPQHF.

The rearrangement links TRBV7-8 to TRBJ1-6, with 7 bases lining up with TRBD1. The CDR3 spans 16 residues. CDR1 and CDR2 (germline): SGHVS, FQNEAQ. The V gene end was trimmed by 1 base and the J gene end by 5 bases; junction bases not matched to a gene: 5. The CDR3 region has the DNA TGTGCCAGCAGCTTAGAAGGGACAGCGAATAATTCACCCCTCCACTTT. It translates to CASSLEGTANNSPLHF.